The clone carrying this T cell receptor (beta chain) has just one count. TCRdb's copy holds only in-frame clones and misses some; the assay was immunoSEQ multiplex PCR. The repertoire holds roughly 76,000 clones, with 75% to 80% as singletons. This sample is drawn from a study of blood T cell repertoires in COVID-19. Across the whole study: Sites across the United States, Italy and Spain contributed samples from acute and convalescent COVID-19. In each case, the material was cDNA or gDNA derived from T cells, B-cell-depleted T cells, or PBMCs.

The CDR3 consists of 15 residues. V dropped 0 bases and J dropped 7; count of bases not matched to a gene: 2. Germline CDR1 is LGHDT and CDR2 is YNNKEL (reference sequence). This sequence was found in a human donor in a cohort sampled during active COVID-19. The chain joins TRBV3-1 (or the pseudogene TRBV3-2) to TRBJ2-2, with 10 bases matching TRBD1. Sequenced sample: peripheral blood. The CDR3 nucleotides read TGTGCCAGCAGCCAAGAGGGACAGGGGTTCGGGGAGCTGTTTTTT. Amino acids: CASSQEGQGFGELFF.